These T cell receptor beta chains were read from a single sample in a study of T cell responses to AZD1222 COVID-19 vaccine. Measured with immunoSEQ multiplex PCR; TCRdb has only the in-frame clones, and not every one. The table includes around 150,000 clones, around nine tenths detected once. The sequenced sample was peripheral blood, obtained on day 0 of AZD1222 vaccination. The receptors were gathered from an adult in good health. Both conserved end residues are part of each CDR3. D genes are given only for firm matches. Clone size, where shown, is once, few, many, or a class for clones that have expanded.

- TRBJ1-5 TRBV9 - TGTGCCAGCAGCGTCGGTGGGGAGGATCAGCCCCAGCATTTT CASSVGGEDQPQHF
few TRBJ2-1 TRBV9 TRBD2 TGTGCCAGCAGCGGTAGCGGGAGGGCCAGACACAATGAGCAGTTCTTC CASSGSGRARHNEQFF
- TRBJ2-6 TRBV13 - TGTGCCAGCAGCTTTTCCGGCCTCTCTGGGGCCAACGTCCTGACTTTC CASSFSGLSGANVLTF
- TRBJ2-7 TRBV27 - TGTGCCAGCAGTTTGAAGGGACCCTACGAGCAGTACTTC CASSLKGPYEQYF
- TRBJ2-6 TRBV15 TRBD2 TGTGCCACCAGCAGGGCCTGGACTAGCGGGCGCTCTGGGGCCAACGTCCTGACTTTC CATSRAWTSGRSGANVLTF
- TRBJ1-1 TRBV5-1 - TGCGCCAGCAGCCCCCGGCCAGGGAGAAACACTGAAGCTTTCTTT CASSPRPGRNTEAFF
- TRBJ1-6 TRBV6-5 TRBD1 TGTGCCAGCAGTTACACTACAGGGGAATATTCACCCCTCCACTTT CASSYTTGEYSPLHF
- TRBJ1-1 TRBV7-9 TRBD1 TGTGCCAGCAGCTTGGACAGGTCCACTGAAGCTTTCTTT CASSLDRSTEAFF
- TRBJ1-2 TRBV7-2 TRBD1 TGTGCCAGCAGCTCCCCCAAAGACGACAGGGCCAACTATGGCTACACCTTC CASSSPKDDRANYGYTF
- TRBJ2-4 TRBV19 TRBD2 TGTGCCAGTAGTATTAGTCTAGCGGAAAACATTCAGTACTTC CASSISLAENIQYF
- TRBJ2-5 TRBV9 - TGTGCCAGCAGCGGGTCCGGAGGGGGCGAGACCCAGTACTTC CASSGSGGGETQYF
- TRBJ1-5 TRBV6-2/TRBV6-3 - TGTGCCAGCAGTTCCCTAGGGGGAAATCAGCCCCAGCATTTT CASSSLGGNQPQHF
- TRBJ2-1 TRBV19 TRBD2 TGTGCCAGTAGGTTGCAAACTAGCGGTTACAATGAGCAGTTCTTC CASRLQTSGYNEQFF
- TRBJ1-6 TRBV9 - TGTGCCAGCAGCGTAGGGGGTAATTCACCCCTCCACTTT CASSVGGNSPLHF
- TRBJ2-1 TRBV28 TRBD2 TGTGCCAGCAGTTTTTCAGCGGGAGCAGGCTATGAGCAGTTCTTC CASSFSAGAGYEQFF
- TRBJ2-7 TRBV28 TRBD1 TGTGCCAGCAGATCGACAGGGCTGGATTACGAGCAGTACTTC CASRSTGLDYEQYF
- TRBJ1-3 TRBV15 - TGTGCCACCAGCAGAGATCTACAGGTTATGTTCTCTGGAAACACCATATATTTT CATSRDLQVMFSGNTIYF
large TRBJ2-4 TRBV19 - TGTGCCAGTAGTATAGTACTGGGACCCCTTAACATTCAGTACTTC CASSIVLGPLNIQYF
once TRBJ2-1 TRBV7-2 - TGTGCCAGCAGCCGGACTAACTACAATGAGCAGTTCTTC CASSRTNYNEQFF
- TRBJ1-5 TRBV15 - TGTGCCACCAGCACGACCTTCTATCAGCCCCAGCATTTT CATSTTFYQPQHF
many TRBJ2-5 TRBV25-1 - TGTGCCAGCAGTGACCAGGCACAGGGGCCCGGAGGGGAGACCCAGTACTTC CASSDQAQGPGGETQYF
- TRBJ2-5 TRBV4-1 - TGCGCCAGCAAAGGGGGCGGGACTCAAGAGACCCAGTACTTC CASKGGGTQETQYF
- TRBJ2-1 TRBV14 TRBD2 TGTGCCAGCAGCCTCCAGACTAGCGGGAGGCCTGAGCAGTTCTTC CASSLQTSGRPEQFF
few TRBJ2-7 TRBV27 TRBD2 TGTGCCAGCAGTTTAACCCTACTAGCGGGAGATAACGAGCAGTACTTC CASSLTLLAGDNEQYF
- TRBJ1-5 TRBV28 - TGTGCCAGCAGTTTACGAATCGGACAGCCCCAGCATTTT CASSLRIGQPQHF
- TRBJ2-7 TRBV5-1 - TGCGCCAGCAGCTTGGAAAGGGGCTCCTACGAGCAGTACTTC CASSLERGSYEQYF
- TRBJ2-1 TRBV9 TRBD2 TGTGCCAGCAGCGCTGCTAGCGGGAGAGCGAGTGAGCAGTTCTTC CASSAASGRASEQFF
- TRBJ2-5 TRBV7-3 - TGTGCCAGCAGCCCCGGAGGGCGGGGAGAGACCCAGTACTTC CASSPGGRGETQYF
- TRBJ1-3 TRBV4-3 - TGCGCCAGCAGCCAAGTTCCGGGGGCGACCTCTGGAAACACCATATATTTT CASSQVPGATSGNTIYF
- TRBJ2-1 TRBV6-2/TRBV6-3 - TGTGCCAGCAGCCCCAGGACAGTTGAGCAGTTCTTC CASSPRTVEQFF
- TRBJ2-7 TRBV19 TRBD2 TGTGCCAGTACCCCAGGGACTACATACGAGCAGTACTTC CASTPGTTYEQYF
few TRBJ1-2 TRBV28 - TGTGCCAGCAGTTTTGGAGGGTTGGACTATGGCTACACCTTC CASSFGGLDYGYTF
- TRBJ1-2 TRBV23-1 TRBD1 TGCGCCCCCTCGGGACAGGGGGCTGGAGGCTACACCTTC CAPSGQGAGGYTF
- TRBJ2-5 TRBV7-8 TRBD2 TGTGCCAGCAGCTTTCAGGGAGGGGTTGAGACCCAGTACTTC CASSFQGGVETQYF
- TRBJ1-1 TRBV6-5 - TGTGCCAGCAGGGGACTGGAGGGTATCCACACTGAAGCTTTCTTT CASRGLEGIHTEAFF
- TRBJ2-1 TRBV27 TRBD2 TGTGCCACCCGCGGGGGTACCACGGGATCCTACAATGAGCAGTTCTTC CATRGGTTGSYNEQFF
- TRBJ1-3 TRBV5-1 TRBD1 TGCGCCAGCAATTCCGGAGGGGGCGAAGCTGGAAACACCATATATTTT CASNSGGGEAGNTIYF
- TRBJ1-2 TRBV28 TRBD1 TGTGCCAGCATCCCAGGACAGGGGGCGACTGGCTATGGCTACACCTTC CASIPGQGATGYGYTF
- TRBJ1-2 TRBV27 TRBD1 TGTGCCAGCAGTCCACGGACAGGGCTGAACTATGGCTACACCTTC CASSPRTGLNYGYTF
- TRBJ2-7 TRBV21-1 - TGTGCCAGCAGCCAACTGAGCTGGGGGGACGAGCAGTACTTC CASSQLSWGDEQYF
- TRBJ2-1 TRBV6-5 - TGTGCCAGCAGTTACGGGGGGAGAGGGAACAATGAGCAGTTCTTC CASSYGGRGNNEQFF
- TRBJ2-3 TRBV28 - TGTGCCAGCAGTTTAGACACAGATACGCAGTATTTT CASSLDTDTQYF
- TRBJ2-3 TRBV19 - TGTGCCAGTGGCAGGGGCAGAGGCGGTACGCAGTATTTT CASGRGRGGTQYF